Following are 13 T cell receptor beta chains from one sample sequenced in a study of T cell responses to AZD1222 COVID-19 vaccine (dated by TCRdb to the early 2020s). The time point label corresponds to: baseline before first vaccination. Libraries were built with the immunoSEQ multiplex PCR assay. TCRdb carries this immuneACCESS record with in-frame sequences only. Its versions omit some clonotypes, under half of them owing to an unresolved V gene in the studies checked, with the rest unexplained. Here the sample has roughly 140,000 clones; less than 95% occur a single time. The leading ten clones occupy 1.5% to 2% of the sample. The material sequenced was peripheral blood, taken on day 0 of AZD1222 vaccination. These receptors were obtained from an adult in good health.

The chain carries TRBV11-2 and TRBJ2-7, with 7 positions matching TRBD2. The CDR3 runs to 15 residues. Trimming took 5 bases from V and 2 from J; bases not matched to a gene: 9. CDR1 and CDR2 from the germline V gene are SGHAT and FQNNGV. CDR3 in amino acids: CASSLSGQEPYEQYF. The DNA for the CDR3 is TGTGCCAGCAGCCTTAGCGGGCAAGAGCCCTACGAGCAGTACTTC.

The CDR3 sequence: CATSEPPGLAGSLKDTQYF. In nucleotides, the CDR3 is TGTGCCACCAGTGAACCTCCAGGACTAGCGGGAAGTCTAAAAGATACGCAGTATTTT. The chain recombines TRBV24-1 with TRBJ2-3; TRBD2 matches at 12 bases. This CDR3 comprises 19 residues. Germline values: CDR1 KGHDR, CDR2 SFDVKD. The junction had 15 bases not matched to a gene; V was cut back by 4 bases and J by 5 bases.

CDR3 DNA: TGTGCCAGCAGTTCGGCGGGGACTAGCGATGGAAAGCAGTTCTTC. Translated: CASSSAGTSDGKQFF. The chain has TRBV6-6 and TRBJ2-1; 10 bases map to TRBD2. The germline gives CDR1 MNHNY, CDR2 SVGAGI (reference sequence). The CDR3 extends over 15 amino acids. With 4 bases clipped from V and 11 bases from J, the junction kept 11 bases outside the gene matches.

V gene TRBV9 combines with J gene TRBJ1-4; no reliable D call. The CDR3 sequence is 14 residues long. V lost 4 bases to trimming and J lost 2 bases, with 9 bases between them. The germline V gene has CDR1 SGDLS and CDR2 YYNGEE. For the CDR3, the DNA is TGTGCCAGCAGCTCCCGGGTCACTAATGAAAAACTGTTTTTT. Residues: CASSSRVTNEKLFF.

The rearrangement links TRBV7-6 to TRBJ2-6; no firm D call. The CDR3 sequence is 13 residues long. CDR1 is SGHVS and CDR2 is FNYEAQ in the germline V gene. The V end lost 10 bases, the J end lost 0 bases, and 7 bases lay between the germline ends. CDR3 protein: CAILSSGANVLTF. The CDR3, as DNA: TGTGCCATCCTGAGCTCTGGGGCCAACGTCCTGACTTTC. Complete variable domain (other parts from reference TRBV7-6 and TRBJ2-6): GAGVSQSPRYKVTKRGQDVALRCDPISGHVSLYWYRQALGQGPEFLTYFNYEAQQDKSGLPNDRFSAERPEGSISTLTIQRTEQRDSAMYRCAILSSGANVLTFGAGSRLTVL.

V and J are TRBV10-3 and TRBJ1-6; weak D call: TRBD1 (5 bases). The CDR3 is made up of 14 amino acids. V lost 10 bases and J 8 bases, leaving 18 bases between the germline ends. Per germline, CDR1 ENHRY and CDR2 SYGVKD. Written as DNA, the CDR3 is TGTGCCAGTGCGGGAGCCAGGGATGATTCACCCCTCCACTTT. Translating it yields CASAGARDDSPLHF.

The V call is TRBV15, the J call TRBJ2-1, with 7 bases identical to TRBD2. Germline V gene lookup returns CDR1 LNHNV and CDR2 YYDKDF (reference sequence). With V trimmed by 0 bases and J by 8 bases, 4 bases remained unmatched. This CDR3 region has 14 residues. CDR3 bases: TGTGCCACCAGCAGAGACGGGGGAGGGGATGAGCAGTTCTTC. Its translation: CATSRDGGGDEQFF.

This sequence joins TRBV28 and TRBJ1-5; D not certain. V gave up 7 bases and J gave up 0 bases, with 1 base separating them. This CDR3 comprises 11 residues. Germline CDR1 MDHEN, CDR2 SYDVKM. CDR3 region: CASTSNQPQHF. CDR3 coding DNA: TGTGCCAGCACTAGCAATCAGCCCCAGCATTTT.

Written as DNA, the CDR3 is TGTGCCAGCAGCTTAGCCCTAAATCGGCCCTACAATGAGCAGTTCTTC. Its translation: CASSLALNRPYNEQFF. The genes are TRBV11-2 and TRBJ2-1; D gene ambiguous. The V end lost 1 base, the J end lost 2 bases, and 12 bases lay between the germline ends. Germline V gives CDR1 SGHAT, CDR2 FQNNGV. The CDR3 spans 16 residues.

The V and J genes are TRBV13 and TRBJ2-7; D tentatively fits TRBD1 or TRBD2 (5 bases each). Germline values: CDR1 PRHDT, CDR2 FYEKMQ (reference sequence). Deletions cut 4 bases from V and 2 bases from J, with 15 bases between. The CDR3 has 15 amino acids. In DNA, the CDR3 is TGTGCCAGCAGCTCCGGGACGCCGTCGCCCTACGAGCAGTACTTC. This translates into CASSSGTPSPYEQYF.

V gene TRBV28 combines with J gene TRBJ1-3; no clear D. Trimming shortened V by 5 bases and J by 0 bases, and 17 bases separated the two germline ends. CDR1 MDHEN and CDR2 SYDVKM come from the germline V gene. The CDR3 extends over 17 amino acids. The CDR3 protein is CASSPRARPHSGNTIYF. DNA of the CDR3: TGTGCCAGCAGTCCCCGGGCCCGTCCTCACTCTGGAAACACCATATATTTT.

In DNA form, the CDR3 reads TGTGCCAGTAGTCGGGAAGTGGCTAGCAATCAGCCCCAGCATTTT. As protein: CASSREVASNQPQHF. The V and J genes are TRBV19 and TRBJ1-5; D call uncertain. V was cut by 5 bases and J by 0 bases, with 11 bases left in between. The germline CDR1 and CDR2 sequences are LNHDA and SQIVND (reference sequence). CDR3 length: 15 residues.

The gene calls are TRBV7-3 and TRBJ2-7; D possibly matches TRBD1 or TRBD2 (5 bases each). The CDR3 is 15 residues long. V lost 5 bases and J lost 1, with 15 bases in between. Germline V gene data show CDR1 as SGHTA and CDR2 as FQGTGA. For the CDR3, the DNA is TGTGCCAGCAGCCCAACTCCGGGACCTTCCTACGAGCAGTACTTC. Translated: CASSPTPGPSYEQYF.